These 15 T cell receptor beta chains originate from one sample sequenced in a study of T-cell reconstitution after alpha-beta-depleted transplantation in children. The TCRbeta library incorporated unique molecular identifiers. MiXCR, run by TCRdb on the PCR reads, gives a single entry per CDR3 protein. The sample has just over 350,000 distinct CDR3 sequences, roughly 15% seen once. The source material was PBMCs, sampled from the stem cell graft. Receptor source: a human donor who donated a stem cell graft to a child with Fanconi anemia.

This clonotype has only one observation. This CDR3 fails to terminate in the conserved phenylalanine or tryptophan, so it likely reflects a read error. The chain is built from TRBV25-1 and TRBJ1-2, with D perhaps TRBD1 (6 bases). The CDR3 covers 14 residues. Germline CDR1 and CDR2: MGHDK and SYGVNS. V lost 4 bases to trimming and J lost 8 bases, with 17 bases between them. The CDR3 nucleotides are TGTGCCAGCAGTGCCCCGGGGTCACAGGGAGGCTACACCTAC. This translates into CASSAPGSQGGYTY.

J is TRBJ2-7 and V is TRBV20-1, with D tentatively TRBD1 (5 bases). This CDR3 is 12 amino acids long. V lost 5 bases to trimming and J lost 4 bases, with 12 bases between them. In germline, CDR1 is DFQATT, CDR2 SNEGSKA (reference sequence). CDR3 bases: TGCAGTGCTTACGTAGGGGCTTACGAGCAGTACTTC. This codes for CSAYVGAYEQYF.

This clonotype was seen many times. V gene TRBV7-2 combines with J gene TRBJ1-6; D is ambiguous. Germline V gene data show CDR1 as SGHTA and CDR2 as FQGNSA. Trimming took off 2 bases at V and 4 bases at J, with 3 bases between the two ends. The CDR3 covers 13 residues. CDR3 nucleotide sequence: TGTGCCAGCAGCTTACAGTATAATTCACCCCTCCACTTT. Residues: CASSLQYNSPLHF.

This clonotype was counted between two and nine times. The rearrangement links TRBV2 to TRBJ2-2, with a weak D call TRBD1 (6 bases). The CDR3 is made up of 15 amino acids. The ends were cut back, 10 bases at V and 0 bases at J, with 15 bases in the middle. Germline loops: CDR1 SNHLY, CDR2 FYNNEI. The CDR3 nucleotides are TGTGCCACCCACCGGGACACCTCGAACACCGGGGAGCTGTTTTTT. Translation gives CATHRDTSNTGELFF.

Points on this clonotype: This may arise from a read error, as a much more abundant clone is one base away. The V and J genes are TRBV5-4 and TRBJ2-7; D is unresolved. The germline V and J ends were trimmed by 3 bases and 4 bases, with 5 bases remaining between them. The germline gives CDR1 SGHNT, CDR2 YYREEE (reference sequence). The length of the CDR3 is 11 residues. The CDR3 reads CASSSQYEQYF. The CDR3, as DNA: TGTGCCAGCAGCTCCCAATACGAGCAGTACTTC.

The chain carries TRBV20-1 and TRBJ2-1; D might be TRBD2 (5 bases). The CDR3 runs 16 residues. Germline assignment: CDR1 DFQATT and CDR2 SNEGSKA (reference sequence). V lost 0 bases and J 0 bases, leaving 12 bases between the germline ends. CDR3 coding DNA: TGCAGTGCTAGAGAGGGCAGTGGGAGCTCCTACAATGAGCAGTTCTTC. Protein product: CSAREGSGSSYNEQFF.

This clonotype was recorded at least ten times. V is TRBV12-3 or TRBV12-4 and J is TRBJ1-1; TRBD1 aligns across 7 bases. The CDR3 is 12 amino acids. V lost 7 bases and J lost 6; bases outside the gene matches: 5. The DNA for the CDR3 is TGTGCCAGCACCCCAGGGGGAGCTGAAGCTTTCTTT. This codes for CASTPGGAEAFF.

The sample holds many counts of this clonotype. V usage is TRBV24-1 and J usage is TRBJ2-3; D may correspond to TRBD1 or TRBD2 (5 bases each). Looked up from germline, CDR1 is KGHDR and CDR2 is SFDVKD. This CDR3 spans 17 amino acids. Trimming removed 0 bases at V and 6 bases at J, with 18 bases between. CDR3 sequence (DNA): TGTGCCACCAGTGATTTGCCGGGGACGAGAGGGTCGGATACGCAGTATTTT. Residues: CATSDLPGTRGSDTQYF.

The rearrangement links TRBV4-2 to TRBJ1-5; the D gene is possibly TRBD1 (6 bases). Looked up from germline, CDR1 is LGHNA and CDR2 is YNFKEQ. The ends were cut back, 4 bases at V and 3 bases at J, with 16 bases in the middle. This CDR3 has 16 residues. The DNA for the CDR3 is TGTGCCAGCAGCCTAAACGGGGACACCCTCAATCAGCCCCAGCATTTT. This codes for CASSLNGDTLNQPQHF.

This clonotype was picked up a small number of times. CDR3 loop: CASSVGAVYGYTF. CDR3 sequence (DNA): TGTGCCAGCAGCGTAGGGGCAGTCTATGGCTACACCTTC. The rearrangement uses TRBV9 and TRBJ1-2; D gene uncertain. This CDR3 has 13 amino acids. Germline CDR1 SGDLS, CDR2 YYNGEE. V lost 0 bases to trimming and J lost 4 bases, with 7 bases between them.

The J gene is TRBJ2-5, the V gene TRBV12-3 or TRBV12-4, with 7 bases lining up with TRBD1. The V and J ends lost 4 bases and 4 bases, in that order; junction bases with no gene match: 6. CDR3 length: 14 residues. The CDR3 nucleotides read TGTGCCAGCAGTTCGACAGGGCAGTTAGAGACCCAGTACTTC. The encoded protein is CASSSTGQLETQYF.

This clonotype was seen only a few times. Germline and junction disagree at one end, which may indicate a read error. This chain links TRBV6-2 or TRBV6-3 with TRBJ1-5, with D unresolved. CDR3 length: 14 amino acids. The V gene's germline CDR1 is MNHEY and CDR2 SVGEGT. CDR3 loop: CASSYLGSTQPQHF. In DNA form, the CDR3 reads TGTGCCAGCAGTTACCTCGGCAGCACTCAGCCCCAGCATTTT.

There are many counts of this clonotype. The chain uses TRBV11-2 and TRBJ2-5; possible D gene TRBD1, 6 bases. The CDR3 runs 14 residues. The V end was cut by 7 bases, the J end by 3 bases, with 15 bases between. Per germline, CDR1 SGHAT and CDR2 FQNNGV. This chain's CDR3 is CASTPTRGKETQYF. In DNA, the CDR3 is TGTGCCAGCACCCCGACCAGGGGAAAAGAGACCCAGTACTTC.

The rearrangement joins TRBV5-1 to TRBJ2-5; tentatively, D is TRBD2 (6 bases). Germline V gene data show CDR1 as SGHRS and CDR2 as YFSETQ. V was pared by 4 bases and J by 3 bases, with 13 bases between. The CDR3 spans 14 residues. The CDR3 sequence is CASSPGTPEETQYF. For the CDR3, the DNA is TGCGCCAGCAGCCCCGGGACTCCGGAAGAGACCCAGTACTTC.

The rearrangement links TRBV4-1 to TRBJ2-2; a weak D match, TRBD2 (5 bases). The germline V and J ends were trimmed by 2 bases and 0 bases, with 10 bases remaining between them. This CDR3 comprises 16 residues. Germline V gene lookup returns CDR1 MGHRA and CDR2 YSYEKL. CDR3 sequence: CASSQRAATNTGELFF. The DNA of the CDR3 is TGCGCCAGCAGCCAAAGAGCGGCCACGAACACCGGGGAGCTGTTTTTT.